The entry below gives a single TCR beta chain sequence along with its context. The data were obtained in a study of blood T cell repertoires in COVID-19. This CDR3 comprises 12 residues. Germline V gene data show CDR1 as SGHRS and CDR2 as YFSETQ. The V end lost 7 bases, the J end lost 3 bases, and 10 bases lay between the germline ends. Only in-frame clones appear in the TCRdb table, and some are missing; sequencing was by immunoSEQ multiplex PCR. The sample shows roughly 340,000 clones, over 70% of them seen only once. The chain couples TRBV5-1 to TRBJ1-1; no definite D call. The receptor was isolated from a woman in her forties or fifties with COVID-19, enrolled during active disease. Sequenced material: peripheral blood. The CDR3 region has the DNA TGCGCCAGCGGCTACCTAGACACTGAAGCTTTCTTT. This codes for CASGYLDTEAFF.